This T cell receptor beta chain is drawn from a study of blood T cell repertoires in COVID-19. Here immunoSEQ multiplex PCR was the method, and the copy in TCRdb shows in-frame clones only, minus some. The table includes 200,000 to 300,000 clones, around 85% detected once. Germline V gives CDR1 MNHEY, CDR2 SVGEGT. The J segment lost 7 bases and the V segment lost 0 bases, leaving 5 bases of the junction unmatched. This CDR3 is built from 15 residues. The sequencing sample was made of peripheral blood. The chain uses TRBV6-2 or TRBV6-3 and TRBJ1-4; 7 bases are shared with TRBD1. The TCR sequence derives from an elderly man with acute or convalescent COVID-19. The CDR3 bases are TGTGCCAGCAGTTACTCAGCAGGGGGACGTGAAAAACTGTTTTTT. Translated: CASSYSAGGREKLFF.